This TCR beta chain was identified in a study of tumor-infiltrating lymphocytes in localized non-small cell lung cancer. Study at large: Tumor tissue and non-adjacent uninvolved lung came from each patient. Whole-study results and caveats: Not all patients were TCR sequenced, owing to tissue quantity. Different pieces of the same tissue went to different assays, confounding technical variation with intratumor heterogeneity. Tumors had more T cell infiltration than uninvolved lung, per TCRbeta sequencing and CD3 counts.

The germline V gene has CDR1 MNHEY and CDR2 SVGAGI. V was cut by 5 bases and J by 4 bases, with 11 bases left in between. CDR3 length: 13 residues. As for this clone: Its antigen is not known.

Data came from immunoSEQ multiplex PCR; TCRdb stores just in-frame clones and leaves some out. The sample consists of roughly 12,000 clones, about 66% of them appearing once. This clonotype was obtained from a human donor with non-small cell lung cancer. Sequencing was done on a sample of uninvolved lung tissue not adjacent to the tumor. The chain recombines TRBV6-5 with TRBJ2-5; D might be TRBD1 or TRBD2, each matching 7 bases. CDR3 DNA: TGTGCCAGCAGTGGCAGGGGGGGAGAGACCCAGTACTTC. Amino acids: CASSGRGGETQYF.